This T cell receptor (beta chain) derives from a study of cytomegalovirus exposure and HLA in healthy donors. This clone has only a few counts. The primer mix had 60 Vbeta and 13 Jbeta primers. The method was immunoSEQ multiplex PCR; TCRdb's version includes in-frame clones alone and lacks a portion of them. Here the sample spans 65,000 to 85,000 clones, 65% to 70% being singletons. The length of the CDR3 is 12 residues. Germline V lookup: CDR1 SGHVS, CDR2 FQNEAQ. V was shortened by 1 base and J by 5 bases, with 6 bases between the two germline ends. Source material: PBMCs. The chain is built from TRBV7-8 and TRBJ2-7; D not resolved. The clonotype comes from a young woman in good health and CMV-seronegative. The chain's CDR3 is CASSLVADEQYF. DNA of the CDR3: TGTGCCAGCAGCTTAGTGGCCGACGAGCAGTACTTC.